This T cell receptor (beta chain) derives from a study of blood T cell repertoires in COVID-19. Trimming pared 4 bases from V and 4 bases from J, leaving 11 bases between. CDR3 size: 14 residues. Germline V gives CDR1 LGHDT, CDR2 YNNKEL (reference sequence). Profiling relied on immunoSEQ multiplex PCR, and the TCRdb table lists in-frame clones only, not all of them. In the table there are under 350,000 clones, approximately 91% of which are singletons. The chain joins TRBV3-1 (or the pseudogene TRBV3-2) to TRBJ1-3, with D possibly being TRBD1 (5 bases). This TCR came from a woman between 35 and 50 years old who had recovered from COVID-19. Sequencing was carried out using PBMCs or T cells enriched from blood (not recorded which). The CDR3 DNA reads as TGTGCCAGCAGCCCACCAGGGTCAGGAAACACCATATATTTT. Its protein is CASSPPGSGNTIYF.